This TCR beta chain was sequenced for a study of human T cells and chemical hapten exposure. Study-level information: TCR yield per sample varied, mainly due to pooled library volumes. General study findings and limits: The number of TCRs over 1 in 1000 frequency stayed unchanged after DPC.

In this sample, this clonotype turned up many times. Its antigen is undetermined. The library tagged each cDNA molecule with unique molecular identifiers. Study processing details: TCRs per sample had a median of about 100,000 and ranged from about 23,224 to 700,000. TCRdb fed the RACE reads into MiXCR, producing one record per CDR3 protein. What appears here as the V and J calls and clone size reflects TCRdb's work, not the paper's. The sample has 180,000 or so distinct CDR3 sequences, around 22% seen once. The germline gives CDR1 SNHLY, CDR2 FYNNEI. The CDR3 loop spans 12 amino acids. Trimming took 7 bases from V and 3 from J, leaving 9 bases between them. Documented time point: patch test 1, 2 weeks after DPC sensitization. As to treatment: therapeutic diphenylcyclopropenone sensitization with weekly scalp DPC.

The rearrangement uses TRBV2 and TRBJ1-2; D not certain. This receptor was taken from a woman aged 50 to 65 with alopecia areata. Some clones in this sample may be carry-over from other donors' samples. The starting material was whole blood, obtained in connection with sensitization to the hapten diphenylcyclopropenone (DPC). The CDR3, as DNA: TGTGCCAGCACCAGGACCGACTATGGCTACACCTTC. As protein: CASTRTDYGYTF.